The sequence of this T cell receptor beta chain was determined in a study of radiotherapy plus CTLA-4 blockade in lung cancer (dated by TCRdb to the late 2010s). As for the study more broadly: Objective responses occurred in 18% of enrolled patients, and just over 30% achieved disease control.

The study tested focal radiation therapy combined with CTLA-4 blockade (ipilimumab) in patients with chemo-refractory metastatic non-small-cell lung cancer. Paper-wide results and their limitations: After treatment with radiotherapy and ipilimumab, TCR clones that originated in tumors expanded in peripheral blood. The strongest predictors of response, as reported, were early dynamic changes in blood T cell clones along with a rise in serum interferon-beta after radiation.

CDR1 and CDR2 (DFQATT, SNEGSKA) derive from the germline V gene (reference sequence). The CDR3 sequence holds 11 residues, the cysteine and phenylalanine included. Kept here is only the CDR3 DNA, which spans 33 bases and is read in frame from base 1. V was cut back by 1 base and J by 10 bases, leaving a gap of 5 bases between them. The library was built by means of the immunoSEQ multiplex PCR assay. Here the immuneACCESS table is served through TCRdb, limited to in-frame sequences with V and J called. Missing clones are a known gap in these copies; in checked studies unresolved V genes cover under half, and the rest lacks a known reason. The sample yields under 50,000 clones; approximately 83% were counted once. The leading ten clones occupy under 25% of the sample. On this clone: Its antigen specificity is not known. Nothing much larger sits one base from this clone, and base qualities are not available.

The chain links TRBV20-1 with TRBJ1-6, with the D gene too uncertain to name. Specimen: peripheral blood, collected from a patient treated with radiotherapy plus ipilimumab. The TCR originated in a human donor with non-small cell lung cancer whose response to radiotherapy plus ipilimumab could not be evaluated. The CDR3 reads as follows: CSARAGSPLHF. The bases are TGCAGTGCTAGAGCGGGGTCACCCCTCCACTTT.